The sequence of this TCR beta chain was determined in a study of blood T cell repertoires in COVID-19. Sequencing used immunoSEQ multiplex PCR; TCRdb keeps in-frame clones, though not all of them. The data show about 210,000 clones, around 91% seen once. The CDR3 sequence is 13 residues long. V lost 6 bases to trimming and J lost 7 bases; unmatched junction nucleotides: 7. CDR1 is SGHRS, CDR2 YFSETQ, per germline. The sample comprised peripheral blood. This chain connects TRBV5-1 to TRBJ1-3; 7 nucleotides agree with TRBD1. The origin of this receptor is a woman aged 40 to 55 with acute or convalescent COVID-19. The CDR3 reads CASTSDRTNTIYF. The CDR3 bases are TGCGCCAGCACCTCGGACAGGACCAACACCATATATTTT.